The 7 T cell receptor beta chains given below trace back to one sample, sequenced in a study of sequential checkpoint blockade in melanoma. Data came from immunoSEQ multiplex PCR; TCRdb stores just in-frame clones and leaves some out. The data contain roughly 17,000 clones, roughly 66% of them singletons. The treatment here: randomized to nivolumab then ipilimumab (arm A) or the reverse (arm B). The sequencing used CD8+ T cells sorted from blood (inferred from file names), collected from a patient given nivolumab and ipilimumab in sequence. The receptors were gathered from a human donor with melanoma.

This clone came up a few times. The V gene is TRBV28, the J gene TRBJ2-3; D is perhaps TRBD2 (5 bases). V dropped 6 bases and J dropped 6 bases, with 19 bases sitting between them. CDR1 and CDR2 from the germline V gene are MDHEN and SYDVKM. The CDR3 covers 15 residues. The CDR3 nucleotides read TGTGCCAGCAGACTACTATCTAGCCTCGGTGATACGCAGTATTTT. Encoded protein: CASRLLSSLGDTQYF.

The CDR3 DNA reads as TGCAGCGTTGAGACAGGGCCCCCTGAAGCTTTCTTT. Its translation: CSVETGPPEAFF. V gene TRBV29-1 combines with J gene TRBJ1-1; 7 bases are shared with TRBD1. Germline V gives CDR1 SQVTM, CDR2 ANQGSEA. There are 12 residues in the CDR3. Trimming at V came to 3 bases and at J to 6 bases, leaving 4 bases not matched to a gene.

In this sample, this clone is medium-sized. The chain has TRBV14 and TRBJ1-2; D unresolved. The CDR3 spans 15 residues. V was trimmed by 0 bases and J by 4 bases, leaving 12 bases between them. Germline V lookup: CDR1 SGHDN, CDR2 FVKESK. CDR3 in DNA: TGTGCCAGCAGCCAAGATCTCCCCTCCAGCTATGGCTACACCTTC. Protein product: CASSQDLPSSYGYTF.

The rearrangement links TRBV4-2 to TRBJ2-7; 9 nucleotides agree with TRBD2. V lost 3 bases and J lost 7; bases outside the gene matches: 4. CDR3 length: 13 residues. CDR1 is LGHNA, CDR2 YNFKEQ, per germline. The CDR3 spells CASSHTSGREQYF. CDR3 bases: TGTGCCAGCAGCCATACCAGCGGGAGGGAGCAGTACTTC.

This chain connects TRBV15 to TRBJ2-7; weak D call: TRBD2 (6 bases). Trimming pared 3 bases from V and 1 base from J, leaving 16 bases between. CDR1 and CDR2 from the germline V gene are LNHNV and YYDKDF (reference sequence). The CDR3 runs 16 residues. CDR3 nucleotide sequence: TGTGCCACCAGCAGTCCCAGACTAGGGGAGTCCTACGAGCAGTACTTC. As protein: CATSSPRLGESYEQYF.

V gene TRBV5-8 combines with J gene TRBJ1-4; D perhaps matches TRBD1 (6 bases). V was clipped by 1 base and J by 0 bases, with 16 bases between them. Looked up from germline, CDR1 is SGHTS and CDR2 is YDEGEE. The length of the CDR3 is 18 residues. The DNA of the CDR3 is TGTGCCAGCAGCTTGTTCAGGGGCGCCGGGGCAACTAATGAAAAACTGTTTTTT. Residues: CASSLFRGAGATNEKLFF.

This clone rates as medium-sized. This rearrangement joins TRBV6-1 to TRBJ1-6; 9 nucleotides align to TRBD1. This CDR3 spans 14 amino acids. Trimming cost V 4 bases and J 9 bases; bases outside gene matches: 4. CDR1 is MNHNS, CDR2 SASEGT, per germline. Here the CDR3 DNA reads TGTGCCAGCAGTGGGGAACAGGGGGCTTCACCCCTCCACTTT. Encoded protein: CASSGEQGASPLHF.